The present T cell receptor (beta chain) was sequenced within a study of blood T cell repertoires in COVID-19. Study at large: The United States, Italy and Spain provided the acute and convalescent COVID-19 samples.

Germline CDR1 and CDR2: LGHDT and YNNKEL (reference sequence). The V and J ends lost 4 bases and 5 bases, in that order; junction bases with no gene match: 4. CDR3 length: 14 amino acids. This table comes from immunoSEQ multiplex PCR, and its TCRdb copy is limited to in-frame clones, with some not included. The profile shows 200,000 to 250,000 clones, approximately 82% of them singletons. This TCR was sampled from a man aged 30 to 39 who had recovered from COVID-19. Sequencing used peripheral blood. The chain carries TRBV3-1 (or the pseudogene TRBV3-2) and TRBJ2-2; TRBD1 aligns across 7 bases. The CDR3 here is CASSPQGWTGELFF. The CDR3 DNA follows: TGTGCCAGCAGCCCACAGGGGTGGACCGGGGAGCTGTTTTTT.